This TCR beta chain is drawn from a study of PD-1 blockade in classical Hodgkin lymphoma. Broader study findings: Diversity similar to that of newly diagnosed patients was seen at baseline in complete responders. Reports indicated that newly diagnosed patients had lower baseline TCR diversity than healthy donors did.

Indicated time point: cycle 4 day 1 (C4D1), after six to seven weeks of nivolumab. Each and every patient relapsed after autologous stem cell transplantation, and patients got differing brentuximab vedotin exposure. To note about this clone: Antigen unknown.

The CDR3 totals 14 residues. V shed 8 bases, J shed 2 bases, and the junction held 4 bases outside the gene matches. Germline CDR1 reads MNHEY; CDR2 reads SMNVEV (reference sequence). Produced via immunoSEQ multiplex PCR; TCRdb's table is partial and in-frame only. The sample records about 64,000 clones, just over 90% being singletons. This clonotype originated in a human donor with classical Hodgkin lymphoma. The rearrangement uses TRBV27 and TRBJ2-7; TRBD2 matches at 12 bases. Here the sequenced sample was peripheral blood mononuclear cells (PBMCs), taken before the fourth cycle of nivolumab. The CDR3 here is CASATSGGTYEQYF. CDR3 DNA sequence: TGTGCCAGCGCGACTAGCGGGGGAACCTACGAGCAGTACTTC.